The sequence of this T cell receptor (beta chain) was determined in a study of T-cell memory formation after mild COVID-19. TCRdb reprocessed the 5' RACE reads with MiXCR, giving one entry per CDR3 protein. The sample includes 180,000 or so distinct CDR3 sequences, approximately 10% seen only once; the top ten take 3% to 4%. CDR3 size: 12 residues. The V gene's germline CDR1 is SQVTM and CDR2 ANQGSEA. V was pared by 4 bases and J by 14 bases, with 19 bases between. This sequence joins TRBV29-1 and TRBJ2-3; perhaps D is TRBD1 or TRBD2 (5 bases each). This TCR was recovered from a young man who had mild COVID-19 (a few samples of this study predate the infection). Cell type and time point are not known. Sequencing used PBMCs or a T cell subset sorted from them (not recorded which). The CDR3 bases are TGCAGCGTTGGGGGAATAGGGACCGAACGGTATTTT. It translates to CSVGGIGTERYF.